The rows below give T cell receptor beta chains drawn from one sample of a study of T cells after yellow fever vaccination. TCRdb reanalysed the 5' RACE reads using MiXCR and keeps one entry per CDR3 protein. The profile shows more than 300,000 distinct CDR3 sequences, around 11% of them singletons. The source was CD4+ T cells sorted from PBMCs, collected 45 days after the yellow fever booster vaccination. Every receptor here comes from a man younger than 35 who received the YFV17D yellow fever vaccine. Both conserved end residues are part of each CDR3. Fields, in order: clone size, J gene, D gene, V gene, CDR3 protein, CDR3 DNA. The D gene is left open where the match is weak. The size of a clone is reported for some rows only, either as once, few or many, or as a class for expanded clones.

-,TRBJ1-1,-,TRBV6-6,CASSRGQTENTEAFF,TGTGCCAGCAGTCGTGGACAGACTGAAAACACTGAAGCTTTCTTT
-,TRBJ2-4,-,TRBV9,CASSVGGGAGAAKNIQYF,TGTGCCAGCAGCGTAGGGGGTGGGGCAGGGGCTGCCAAAAACATTCAGTACTTC
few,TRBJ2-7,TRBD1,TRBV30,CAWTPGQLSYEQYF,TGTGCCTGGACCCCGGGACAGCTCTCCTACGAGCAGTACTTC
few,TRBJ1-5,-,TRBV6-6,CASSYIQANQPQHF,TGTGCCAGCAGTTACATACAGGCAAATCAGCCCCAGCATTTT
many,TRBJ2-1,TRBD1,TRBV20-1,CSAPRGDRGRNEQFF,TGCAGTGCCCCGAGGGGGGACAGGGGGCGCAATGAGCAGTTCTTC
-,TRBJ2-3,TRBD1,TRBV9,CASRATGTGYDTQYF,TGTGCCAGCAGGGCAACCGGGACAGGGTACGATACGCAGTATTTT
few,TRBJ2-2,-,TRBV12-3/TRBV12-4,CASRPVGAGELFF,TGTGCCAGCAGACCGGTGGGGGCCGGGGAGCTGTTTTTT
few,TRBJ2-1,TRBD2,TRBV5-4,CASSLEGGLAGGHEQFF,TGTGCCAGCAGCTTGGAAGGAGGGCTAGCGGGGGGGCATGAGCAGTTCTTC
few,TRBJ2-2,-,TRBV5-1,CASSPDSTTGELFF,TGCGCCAGCAGCCCGGACAGTACCACCGGGGAGCTGTTTTTT
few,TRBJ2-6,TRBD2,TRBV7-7,CASGAAGANVLTF,TGTGCTAGCGGGGCGGCTGGGGCCAACGTCCTGACTTTC
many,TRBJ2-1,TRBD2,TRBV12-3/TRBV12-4,CASSPGLAGPGEQFF,TGTGCCAGCAGTCCGGGACTAGCGGGGCCGGGTGAGCAGTTCTTC
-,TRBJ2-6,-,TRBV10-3,CAISDQGGVSGANVLTF,TGTGCCATCAGTGATCAAGGGGGAGTTTCTGGGGCCAACGTCCTGACTTTC
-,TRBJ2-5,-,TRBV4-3,CASSQDYHRAQETQYF,TGCGCCAGCAGCCAAGACTACCACAGGGCACAAGAGACCCAGTACTTC
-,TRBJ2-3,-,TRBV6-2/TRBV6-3,CASTPGPGPDTQYF,TGTGCCAGCACCCCGGGCCCCGGCCCAGATACGCAGTATTTT
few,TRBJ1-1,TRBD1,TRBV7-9,CASSFRGATEAFF,TGTGCCAGCAGCTTCAGGGGGGCTACTGAAGCTTTCTTT
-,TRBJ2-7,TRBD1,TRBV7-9,CASSLTGVDNEQYF,TGTGCCAGCAGCTTAACAGGGGTCGACAACGAGCAGTACTTC
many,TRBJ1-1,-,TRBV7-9,CASSGRGGGATEAFF,TGTGCCAGCAGCGGAAGGGGCGGCGGGGCCACTGAAGCTTTCTTT
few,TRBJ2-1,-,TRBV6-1,CASSEDRASYNEQFF,TGTGCCAGCAGTGAAGACAGGGCCTCCTACAATGAGCAGTTCTTC
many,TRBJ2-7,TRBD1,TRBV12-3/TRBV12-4,CASSLYRGYEQYF,TGTGCCAGCAGTTTGTACAGGGGGTACGAGCAGTACTTC
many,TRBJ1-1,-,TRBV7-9,CASSLTGSHTEAFF,TGTGCCAGCAGCTTAACTGGCAGCCACACTGAAGCTTTCTTT
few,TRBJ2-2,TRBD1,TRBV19,CASSIWQGVGTGELFF,TGTGCCAGTAGTATATGGCAGGGGGTTGGCACCGGGGAGCTGTTTTTT
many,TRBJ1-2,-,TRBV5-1,CASSLTPQLDYGYTF,TGCGCCAGCAGCTTAACCCCGCAGCTAGACTATGGCTACACCTTC
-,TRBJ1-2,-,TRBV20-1,CSAILLLRDYGYTF,TGCAGTGCTATATTGTTACTCAGGGACTATGGCTACACCTTC
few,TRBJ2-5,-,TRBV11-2,CASSLPGLKTQYF,TGTGCCAGCAGCTTACCGGGGCTCAAGACCCAGTACTTC
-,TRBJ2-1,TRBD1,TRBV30,CAWAGTGGNEQFF,TGTGCCTGGGCCGGGACAGGGGGGAATGAGCAGTTCTTC
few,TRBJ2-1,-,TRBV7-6,CASSPHPGLEMDEQFF,TGTGCCAGCAGCCCCCATCCGGGACTGGAGATGGATGAGCAGTTCTTC
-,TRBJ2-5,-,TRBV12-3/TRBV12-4,CASSPGTNPRADKETQYF,TGTGCCAGCAGTCCGGGCACCAACCCGAGGGCCGACAAAGAGACCCAGTACTTC
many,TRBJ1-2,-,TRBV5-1,CASSLGEYGYTF,TGCGCCAGCAGCTTGGGAGAATATGGCTACACCTTC
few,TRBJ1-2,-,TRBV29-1,CSVEETLPPYGYTF,TGCAGCGTTGAAGAAACGCTCCCCCCCTATGGCTACACCTTC
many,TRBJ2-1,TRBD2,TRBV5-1,CASSLAPSGGNNEQFF,TGCGCCAGCAGCTTGGCCCCTAGCGGGGGAAACAATGAGCAGTTCTTC
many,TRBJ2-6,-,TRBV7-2,CASSPQMGGSGANVLTF,TGTGCCAGCAGCCCCCAAATGGGGGGCTCTGGGGCCAACGTCCTGACTTTC
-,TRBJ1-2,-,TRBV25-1,CASRKGGGTFSF,TGTGCCAGCAGGAAGGGTGGAGGGACGTTTTCCTTC
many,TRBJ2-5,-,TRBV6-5,CASRSWGAETQYF,TGTGCCAGCAGATCTTGGGGGGCAGAGACCCAGTACTTC
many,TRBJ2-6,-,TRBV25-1,CASSESGSSGANVLTF,TGTGCCAGCAGTGAATCCGGTTCCTCTGGGGCCAACGTCCTGACTTTC
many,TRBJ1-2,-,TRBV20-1,CSARTGYGYTF,TGCAGTGCTAGGACAGGCTATGGCTACACCTTC
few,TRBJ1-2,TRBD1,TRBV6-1,CASSESRGRINYGYTF,TGTGCCAGCAGCGAATCTAGGGGGCGCATTAACTATGGCTACACCTTC
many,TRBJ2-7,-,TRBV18,CASSPPNSQYEQYF,TGTGCCAGCTCACCACCTAACAGCCAGTACGAGCAGTACTTC
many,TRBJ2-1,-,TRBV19,CASSMRGSYNEQFF,TGTGCCAGTAGTATGCGGGGCTCCTACAATGAGCAGTTCTTC
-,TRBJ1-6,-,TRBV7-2,CASRPGQYNSPLHF,TGTGCCAGCAGACCCGGACAGTATAATTCACCCCTCCACTTT
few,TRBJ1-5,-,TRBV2,CASTQEGNQPQHF,TGTGCCAGCACCCAGGAGGGCAATCAGCCCCAGCATTTT
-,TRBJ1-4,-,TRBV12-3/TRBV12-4,CASREWGTNEKLFF,TGTGCCAGCAGGGAGTGGGGTACTAATGAAAAACTGTTTTTT
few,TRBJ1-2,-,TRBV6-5,CASSYSWEAPRGYTF,TGTGCCAGCAGTTACTCTTGGGAGGCCCCGCGTGGCTACACCTTC
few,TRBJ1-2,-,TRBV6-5,CASTPGSYYGYTF,TGTGCCAGCACCCCGGGCAGCTACTATGGCTACACCTTC
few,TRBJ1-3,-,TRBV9,CASSVLGGNTIYF,TGTGCCAGCAGCGTATTAGGTGGAAACACCATATATTTT
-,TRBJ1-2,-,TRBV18,CASASNYGYTF,TGTGCCAGCGCGAGTAACTATGGCTACACCTTC
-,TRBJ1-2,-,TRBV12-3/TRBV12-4,CASSPHEVRGYTF,TGTGCCAGCAGTCCCCACGAGGTTCGAGGCTACACCTTC